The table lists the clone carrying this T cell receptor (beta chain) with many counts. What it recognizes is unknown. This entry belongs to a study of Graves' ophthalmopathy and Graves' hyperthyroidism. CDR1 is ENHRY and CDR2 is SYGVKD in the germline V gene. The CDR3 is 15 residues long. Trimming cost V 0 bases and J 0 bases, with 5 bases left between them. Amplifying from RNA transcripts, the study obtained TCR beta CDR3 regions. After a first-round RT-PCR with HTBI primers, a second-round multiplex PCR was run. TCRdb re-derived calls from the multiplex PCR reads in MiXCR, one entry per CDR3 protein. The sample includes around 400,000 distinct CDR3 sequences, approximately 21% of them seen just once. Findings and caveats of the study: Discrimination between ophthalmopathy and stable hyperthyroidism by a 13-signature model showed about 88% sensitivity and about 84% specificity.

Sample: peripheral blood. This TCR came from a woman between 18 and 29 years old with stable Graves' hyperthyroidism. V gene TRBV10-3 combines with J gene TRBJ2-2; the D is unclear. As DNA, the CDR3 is TGTGCCATCAGTGAGTCGGTTGCGAACACCGGGGAGCTGTTTTTT. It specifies CAISESVANTGELFF.